Listed here are 21 T cell receptor beta chains from one sample, sequenced in a study of CD8+ T cells in alopecia areata. Treatment reported: oral pan-JAK inhibitor, 5-10 mg twice daily. Extracted from the samples, RNA was reverse transcribed into cDNA to serve as the sequencing template. Only in-frame clones appear in the TCRdb table, and some are missing; sequencing was by immunoSEQ multiplex PCR. This sample has about 220,000 clones, with approximately 57% found just once. The sample here was CD4+ T cells sorted from blood, taken at week 4, from a patient treated with tofacitinib. These receptors came from a human donor with alopecia areata.

The CDR3 sequence: CAWSRGAGDYGYTF. The CDR3 region has the DNA TGTGCCTGGTCCAGGGGGGCAGGGGACTATGGCTACACCTTC. The V and J genes are TRBV30 and TRBJ1-2, with 7 bases identical to TRBD1. The ends lost 5 bases at V and 3 bases at J; junction bases unmatched: 9. CDR1 and CDR2 from the germline V gene are GTSNPN and SVGIG (reference sequence). CDR3 length: 14 amino acids.

V gene TRBV11-2 combines with J gene TRBJ2-1; a weak D match, TRBD1 (6 bases). This CDR3 has 16 residues. Trimming left V 7 bases short and J 5 bases short, with 21 bases between. CDR1 is SGHAT and CDR2 is FQNNGV in the germline V gene. The CDR3 nucleotides read TGTGCCAGCAACCCGAGGCCCGGGACAAACAACAATGAGCAGTTCTTC. Its protein is CASNPRPGTNNNEQFF.

DNA of the CDR3: TGTGCCAGCACCCTAGCGGGGGGAAACACAGATACGCAGTATTTT. This codes for CASTLAGGNTDTQYF. The chain employs TRBV6-1 and TRBJ2-3; 11 bases are a match to TRBD2. In germline, CDR1 is MNHNS, CDR2 SASEGT. Trimming took 7 bases from V and 2 from J; bases not matched to a gene: 5. The CDR3 is made up of 15 amino acids.

The chain uses TRBV7-2 and TRBJ1-2; tentative D call: TRBD1 (6 bases). V was shortened by 5 bases and J by 6 bases, with 10 bases between the two germline ends. The germline V gene encodes CDR1 SGHTA and CDR2 FQGNSA. CDR3 size: 12 residues. CDR3 amino acids: CASSINRDGYTF. In DNA form, the CDR3 reads TGTGCCAGCAGCATAAACAGGGATGGCTACACCTTC.

The chain is built from TRBV29-1 and TRBJ1-2; tentatively, D is TRBD1 (5 bases). The CDR3 length is 15 residues. Between the trimmed V and J ends, which lost 0 bases and 4 bases, there was a span of 15 bases. Germline CDR1 and CDR2: SQVTM and ANQGSEA. The CDR3 here is CSVEDRLGRGYGYTF. CDR3 DNA sequence: TGCAGCGTTGAAGATAGGTTGGGACGGGGCTATGGCTACACCTTC.

The J gene is TRBJ2-7, the V gene TRBV29-1, with TRBD1 matching over 7 bases. Trimming removed 4 bases from V and 5 bases from J; junction bases left unmatched: 11. The CDR3 is 14 amino acids. The germline CDR1 and CDR2 sequences are SQVTM and ANQGSEA. The CDR3 loop is CSVVVDRRVDEQYF. CDR3 nucleotide sequence: TGCAGCGTTGTCGTGGACAGGCGGGTAGACGAGCAGTACTTC.

V is TRBV5-6 and J is TRBJ2-1; 10 bases agree with TRBD2. Germline CDR1 SGHDT, CDR2 YYEEEE. The V gene end was trimmed by 3 bases and the J gene end by 9 bases; junction bases not matched to a gene: 9. CDR3 length equals 15 residues. CDR3: CASSYLAGEEGEQFF. The CDR3 DNA is TGTGCCAGCAGCTACCTAGCGGGGGAGGAGGGTGAGCAGTTCTTC.

This rearrangement joins TRBV30 to TRBJ2-5, with TRBD1 identical over 8 bases. With 1 base clipped from V and 5 bases from J, the junction kept 12 bases outside the gene matches. The CDR3 loop spans 16 amino acids. Germline CDR1 is GTSNPN and CDR2 is SVGIG (reference sequence). The CDR3 DNA reads as TGTGCCTGGAGTGCCTCTGGGACAGGCGTCCGGGAGACCCAGTACTTC. This codes for CAWSASGTGVRETQYF.

Turning to this clone: This same CDR3 is encoded by further DNA sequences in the sample. V gene TRBV29-1 combines with J gene TRBJ2-7, with unresolved D. Germline CDR1 and CDR2: SQVTM and ANQGSEA. The CDR3 has 11 residues. The ends were cut back, 4 bases at V and 0 bases at J, with 4 bases in the middle. CDR3 coding DNA: TGCAGCGTTGGGGACTCCTACGAGCAGTACTTC. This codes for CSVGDSYEQYF.

The chain has TRBV5-6 and TRBJ2-7; D call uncertain. This CDR3 is 12 amino acids long. CDR1 and CDR2 (germline): SGHDT, YYEEEE. Trimming pared 2 bases from V and 6 bases from J, leaving 9 bases between. The CDR3 sequence is CASSLSWGEQYF. In DNA, the CDR3 is TGTGCCAGCAGCTTAAGTTGGGGCGAGCAGTACTTC. Drawing the rest from reference TRBV5-6 and TRBJ2-7, the complete variable domain is DAGVTQSPTHLIKTRGQQVTLRCSPKSGHDTVSWYQQALGQGPQFIFQYYEEEERQRGNFPDRFSGHQFPNYSSELNVNALLLGDSALYLCASSLSWGEQYFGPGTRLTVT.

The V call is TRBV5-5, the J call TRBJ2-5; 12 nucleotides line up with TRBD2. The CDR3 totals 16 residues. Unmatched junction bases numbered 5, after V lost 0 bases and J lost 5 bases. Germline V gene sequence: CDR1 SGHKS, CDR2 YYEKEE (reference sequence). This CDR3 is CASSLASGGAMETQYF. CDR3 DNA sequence: TGTGCCAGCAGCTTGGCTAGCGGGGGGGCAATGGAGACCCAGTACTTC.

For this clone: Other nucleotide sequences from this sample produce the same CDR3. The chain joins TRBV15 to TRBJ1-6, with no clear D. The CDR3 is 12 amino acids. V dropped 0 bases and J dropped 10 bases, with 4 bases sitting between them. Germline V gene lookup returns CDR1 LNHNV and CDR2 YYDKDF (reference sequence). The CDR3 coding sequence is TGTGCCACCAGCAGAGACGGCTCACCCCTCCACTTT. Translation: CATSRDGSPLHF.

The chain recombines TRBV20-1 with TRBJ1-2, with D unresolved. The V gene lost 5 bases and the J gene lost 4 bases, with 8 bases spanning the gap. Per the germline V gene, CDR1 is DFQATT and CDR2 is SNEGSKA (reference sequence). CDR3 size: 11 residues. The CDR3 nucleotides are TGCAGTGCTCATGATCCCTATGGCTACACCTTC. Translated, it gives CSAHDPYGYTF.

The chain carries TRBV4-3 and TRBJ1-6; D might be TRBD1 (5 bases). Looked up from germline, CDR1 is LGHNA and CDR2 is YSLEER. The V end was cut by 0 bases, the J end by 4 bases, with 13 bases between. The CDR3 totals 17 residues. The CDR3 protein is CASSQEGEVRYNSPLHF. DNA for the CDR3: TGCGCCAGCAGCCAAGAAGGGGAGGTGCGGTATAATTCACCCCTCCACTTT.

The V gene is TRBV15, the J gene TRBJ2-2; D not certain. The CDR3 spans 17 residues. V shed 0 bases and J shed 6 bases, with 17 bases lying between them. The germline CDR1 and CDR2 sequences are LNHNV and YYDKDF (reference sequence). The CDR3 nucleotides are TGTGCCACCAGCAGAGAATCCCTAGTCGTTTTGCCCGGGGAGCTGTTTTTT. This sequence encodes CATSRESLVVLPGELFF. Filled out from reference TRBV15 and TRBJ2-2, the complete variable domain reads DAMVIQNPRYQVTQFGKPVTLSCSQTLNHNVMYWYQQKSSQAPKLLFHYYDKDFNNEADTPDNFQSRRPNTSFCFLDIRSPGLGDTAMYLCATSRESLVVLPGELFFGEGSRLTVL.

This clone was counted between two and nine times. CDR3 nucleotides: TGTGCCAGCAGCTTTGCATCACAGGGGGCGCGGGGCTATGGCTACACCTTC. Its translation is CASSFASQGARGYGYTF. V gene TRBV7-2 combines with J gene TRBJ1-2; 9 bases fit TRBD1. The germline V gene has CDR1 SGHTA and CDR2 FQGNSA. After removal of 3 bases from V and 4 bases from J, the junction contained 12 bases not matched to a gene. This CDR3 has 17 residues.

The J gene is TRBJ1-2, the V gene TRBV29-1, with TRBD1 identical over 8 bases. V lost 0 bases, J lost 4 bases, and 10 bases stayed unmatched. The CDR3 extends over 16 amino acids. Germline assignment: CDR1 SQVTM and CDR2 ANQGSEA. CDR3 DNA sequence: TGCAGCGTTGAAGAGGTTAAGGACAGGGAACCCTATGGCTACACCTTC. Protein: CSVEEVKDREPYGYTF.

V is TRBV7-9 and J is TRBJ1-1; a possible D gene is TRBD1 (6 bases). Between the trimmed V and J ends, which lost 6 bases and 0 bases, there was a span of 11 bases. The CDR3 is made up of 14 amino acids. The germline V gene encodes CDR1 SEHNR and CDR2 FQNEAQ (reference sequence). The CDR3, as DNA: TGTGCCAGCAGTTTCACAGGGATGAACACTGAAGCTTTCTTT. Translated: CASSFTGMNTEAFF.

This clone was detected a few times. V and J are TRBV4-3 and TRBJ1-5, with a weak D call TRBD1 (5 bases). Germline V gene sequence: CDR1 LGHNA, CDR2 YSLEER. This CDR3 region has 13 residues. The V end was cut by 3 bases, the J end by 10 bases, with 13 bases between. The CDR3 spells CASSQGTGLPQHF. CDR3 bases: TGCGCCAGCAGCCAGGGCACAGGATTACCCCAGCATTTT.

The chain has TRBV11-1 and TRBJ1-5; D is uncertain. This CDR3 region has 14 residues. Deletions cut 5 bases from V and 3 bases from J, with 11 bases between. Germline V gives CDR1 SGHAT, CDR2 FQDESV (reference sequence). In nucleotides, the CDR3 is TGTGCCAGCAGCGATCCGGGGTCCAATCAGCCCCAGCATTTT. Its protein product is CASSDPGSNQPQHF.

The table lists this clone with a few counts. V is TRBV29-1 and J is TRBJ2-3; TRBD1 matches at 8 bases. Germline lookup yields CDR1 SQVTM and CDR2 ANQGSEA. The CDR3 length is 13 residues. V lost 4 bases and J lost 2; bases outside the gene matches: 2. CDR3 sequence reads: CSVGGQATDTQYF. For the CDR3, the DNA is TGCAGCGTTGGGGGACAGGCCACAGATACGCAGTATTTT.